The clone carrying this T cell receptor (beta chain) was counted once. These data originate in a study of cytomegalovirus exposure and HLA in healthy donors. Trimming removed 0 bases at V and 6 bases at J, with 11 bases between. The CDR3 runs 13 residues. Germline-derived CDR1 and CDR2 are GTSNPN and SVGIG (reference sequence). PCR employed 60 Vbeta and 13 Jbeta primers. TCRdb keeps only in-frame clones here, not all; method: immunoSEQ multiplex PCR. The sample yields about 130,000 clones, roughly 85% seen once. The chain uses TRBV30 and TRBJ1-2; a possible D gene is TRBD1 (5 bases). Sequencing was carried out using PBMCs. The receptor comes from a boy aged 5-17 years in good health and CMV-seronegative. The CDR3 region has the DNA TGTGCCTGGAGTGTACCGGGCAGGGATGGCTACACCTTC. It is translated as CAWSVPGRDGYTF.